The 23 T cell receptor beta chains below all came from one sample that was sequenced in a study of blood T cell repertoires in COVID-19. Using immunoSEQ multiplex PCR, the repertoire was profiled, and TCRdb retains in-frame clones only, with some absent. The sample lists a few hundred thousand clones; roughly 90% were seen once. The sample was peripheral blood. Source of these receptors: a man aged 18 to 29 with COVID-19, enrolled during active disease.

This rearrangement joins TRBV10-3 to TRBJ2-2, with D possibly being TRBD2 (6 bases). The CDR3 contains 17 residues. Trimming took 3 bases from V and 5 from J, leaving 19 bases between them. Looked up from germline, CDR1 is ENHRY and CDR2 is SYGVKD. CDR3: CAISEPRFGGVTGELFF. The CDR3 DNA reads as TGTGCCATCAGTGAACCCCGATTCGGCGGGGTTACCGGGGAGCTGTTTTTT.

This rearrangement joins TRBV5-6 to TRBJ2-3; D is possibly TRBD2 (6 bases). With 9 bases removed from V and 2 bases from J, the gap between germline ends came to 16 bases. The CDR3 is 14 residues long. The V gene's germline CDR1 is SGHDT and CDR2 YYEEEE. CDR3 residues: CATLRAGTTDTQYF. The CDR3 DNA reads TGTGCCACCCTCCGGGCGGGGACCACAGATACGCAGTATTTT.

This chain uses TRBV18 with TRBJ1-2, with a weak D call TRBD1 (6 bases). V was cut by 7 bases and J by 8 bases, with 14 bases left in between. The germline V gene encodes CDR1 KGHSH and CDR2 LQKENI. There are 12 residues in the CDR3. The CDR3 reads CASYQGSGGYTF. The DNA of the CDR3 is TGTGCCAGCTACCAGGGGAGCGGAGGCTACACCTTC.

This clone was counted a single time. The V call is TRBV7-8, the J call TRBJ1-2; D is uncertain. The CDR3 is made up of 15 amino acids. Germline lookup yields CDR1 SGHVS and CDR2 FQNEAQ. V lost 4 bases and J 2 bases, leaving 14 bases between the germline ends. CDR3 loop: CASSWSSTENYGYTF. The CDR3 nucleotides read TGTGCCAGCAGCTGGAGCTCGACGGAGAACTATGGCTACACCTTC.

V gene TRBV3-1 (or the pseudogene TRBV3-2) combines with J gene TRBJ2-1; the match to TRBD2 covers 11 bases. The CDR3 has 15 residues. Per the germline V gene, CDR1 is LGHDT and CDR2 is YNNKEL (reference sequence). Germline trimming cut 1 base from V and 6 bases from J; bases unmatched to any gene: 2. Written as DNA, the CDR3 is TGTGCCAGCAGCCAAGTACTAGCGGGAGCCAATGAGCAGTTCTTC. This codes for CASSQVLAGANEQFF.

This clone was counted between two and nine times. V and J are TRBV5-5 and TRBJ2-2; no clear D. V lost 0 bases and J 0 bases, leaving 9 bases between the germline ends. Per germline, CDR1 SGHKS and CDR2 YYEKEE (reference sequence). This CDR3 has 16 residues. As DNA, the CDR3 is TGTGCCAGCAGCTTGGGGCCCAGGTCGAACACCGGGGAGCTGTTTTTT. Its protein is CASSLGPRSNTGELFF.

CDR3 protein: CASSSSLARYNEQFF. The CDR3 bases are TGTGCCAGCAGCTCCTCACTAGCGCGGTACAATGAGCAGTTCTTC. The rearrangement links TRBV7-9 to TRBJ2-1; 7 nucleotides align to TRBD2. The CDR3 has 15 amino acids. From germline, CDR1 is SEHNR and CDR2 FQNEAQ (reference sequence). The V gene end was trimmed by 4 bases and the J gene end by 4 bases; junction bases not matched to a gene: 7.

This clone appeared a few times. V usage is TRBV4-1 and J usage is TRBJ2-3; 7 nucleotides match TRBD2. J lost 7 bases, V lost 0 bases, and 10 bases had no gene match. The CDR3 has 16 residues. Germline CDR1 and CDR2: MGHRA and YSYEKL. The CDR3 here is CASSQDIGLVGNTQYF. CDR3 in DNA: TGCGCCAGCAGCCAAGATATTGGACTAGTAGGAAATACGCAGTATTTT.

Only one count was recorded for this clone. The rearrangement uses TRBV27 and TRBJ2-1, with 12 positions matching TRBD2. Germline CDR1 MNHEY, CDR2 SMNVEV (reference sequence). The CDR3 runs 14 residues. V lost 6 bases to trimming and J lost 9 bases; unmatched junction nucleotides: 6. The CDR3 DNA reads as TGTGCCAGCAGGATACTAGCGGGAGGAGGTGAGCAGTTCTTC. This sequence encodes CASRILAGGGEQFF.

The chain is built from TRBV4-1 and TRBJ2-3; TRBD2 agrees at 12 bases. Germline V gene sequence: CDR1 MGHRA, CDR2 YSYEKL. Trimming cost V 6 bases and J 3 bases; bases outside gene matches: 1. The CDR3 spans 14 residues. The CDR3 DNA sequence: TGCGCCAGCAGTGGGACTAGCGGGACAGATACGCAGTATTTT. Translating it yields CASSGTSGTDTQYF.

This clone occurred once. CDR3 loop: CASSSAGAPNEKLFF. CDR3 DNA: TGTGCCAGCAGCTCCGCAGGGGCCCCGAATGAAAAACTGTTTTTT. The chain recombines TRBV5-4 with TRBJ1-4; D may be TRBD1 (6 bases). The CDR3 is 15 residues long. CDR1 and CDR2 from the germline V gene are SGHNT and YYREEE (reference sequence). Trimming left V 3 bases short and J 5 bases short, with 14 bases between.

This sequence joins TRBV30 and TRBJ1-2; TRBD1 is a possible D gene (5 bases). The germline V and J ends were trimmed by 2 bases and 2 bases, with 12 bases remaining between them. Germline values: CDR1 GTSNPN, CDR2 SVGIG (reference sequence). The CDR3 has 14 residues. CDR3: CAWSLLTVNYGYTF. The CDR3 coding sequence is TGTGCCTGGAGTCTACTGACAGTAAACTATGGCTACACCTTC.

For the CDR3, the DNA is TGCGCCAGCAGCGGGACTATGCCGGGGCGCGGGGGTTACACCGGGGAGCTGTTTTTT. Amino acid sequence: CASSGTMPGRGGYTGELFF. The V and J genes are TRBV10-1 and TRBJ2-2; 7 bases are a match to TRBD2. CDR1 WNHNN and CDR2 SYGVQD come from the germline V gene (reference sequence). The CDR3 is 19 residues long. V was pared by 6 bases and J by 3 bases, with 19 bases of the junction left unmatched.

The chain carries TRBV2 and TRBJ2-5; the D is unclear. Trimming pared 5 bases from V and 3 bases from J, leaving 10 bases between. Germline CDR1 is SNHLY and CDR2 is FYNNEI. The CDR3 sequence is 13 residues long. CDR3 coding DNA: TGTGCCAGCAGTAATACACCCGAAGAGACCCAGTACTTC. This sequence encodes CASSNTPEETQYF.

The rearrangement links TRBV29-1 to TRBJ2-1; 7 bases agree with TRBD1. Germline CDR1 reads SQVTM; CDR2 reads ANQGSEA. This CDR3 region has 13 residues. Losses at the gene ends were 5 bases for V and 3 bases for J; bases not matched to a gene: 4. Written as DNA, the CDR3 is TGCAGCGTTATCCGGGACAGCTACAATGAGCAGTTCTTC. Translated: CSVIRDSYNEQFF.

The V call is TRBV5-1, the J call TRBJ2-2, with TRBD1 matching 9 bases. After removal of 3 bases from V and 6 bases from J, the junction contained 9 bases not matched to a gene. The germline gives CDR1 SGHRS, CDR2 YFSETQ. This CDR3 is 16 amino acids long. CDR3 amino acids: CASSSPGTGRSGELFF. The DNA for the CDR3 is TGCGCCAGCAGCTCGCCCGGGACAGGGAGGTCCGGGGAGCTGTTTTTT.

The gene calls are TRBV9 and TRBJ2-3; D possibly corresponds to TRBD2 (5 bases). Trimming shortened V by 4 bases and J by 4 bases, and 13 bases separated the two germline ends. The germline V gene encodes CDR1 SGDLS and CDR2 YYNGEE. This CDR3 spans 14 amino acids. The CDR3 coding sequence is TGTGCCAGCAGCTCGGGGTCCAACCCAGATACGCAGTATTTT. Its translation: CASSSGSNPDTQYF. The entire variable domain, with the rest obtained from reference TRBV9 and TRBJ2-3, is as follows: DSGVTQTPKHLITATGQRVTLRCSPRSGDLSVYWYQQSLDQGLQFLIQYYNGEERAKGNILERFSAQQFPDLHSELNLSSLELGDSALYFCASSSGSNPDTQYFGPGTRLTVL.

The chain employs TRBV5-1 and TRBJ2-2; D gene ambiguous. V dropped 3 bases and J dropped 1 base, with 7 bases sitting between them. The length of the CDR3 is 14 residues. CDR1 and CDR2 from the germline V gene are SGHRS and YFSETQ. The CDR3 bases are TGCGCCAGCAGCTGGGCAGGGAACACCGGGGAGCTGTTTTTT. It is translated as CASSWAGNTGELFF.

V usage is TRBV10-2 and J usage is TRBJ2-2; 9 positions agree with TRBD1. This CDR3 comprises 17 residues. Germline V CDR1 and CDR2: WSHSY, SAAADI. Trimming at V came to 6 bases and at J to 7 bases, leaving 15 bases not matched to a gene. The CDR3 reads CASSQPPGQGRNGELFF. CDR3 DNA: TGCGCCAGCAGCCAGCCCCCGGGACAGGGTAGGAACGGGGAGCTGTTTTTT.

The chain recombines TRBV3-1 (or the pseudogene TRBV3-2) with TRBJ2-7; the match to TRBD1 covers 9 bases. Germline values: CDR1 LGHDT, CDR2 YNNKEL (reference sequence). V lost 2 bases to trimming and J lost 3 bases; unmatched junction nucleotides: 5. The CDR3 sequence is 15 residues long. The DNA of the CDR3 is TGTGCCAGCAGCCAATCCGGGACAGGGCTCTACGAGCAGTACTTC. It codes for CASSQSGTGLYEQYF.

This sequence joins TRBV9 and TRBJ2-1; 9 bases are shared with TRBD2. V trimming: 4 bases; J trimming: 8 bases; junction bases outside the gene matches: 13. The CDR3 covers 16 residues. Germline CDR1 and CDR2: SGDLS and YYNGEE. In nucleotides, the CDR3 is TGTGCCAGCAGCTTCCGCGGGCGGGAGGGCCTGGATGAGCAGTTCTTC. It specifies CASSFRGREGLDEQFF. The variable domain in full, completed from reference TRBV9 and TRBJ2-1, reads DSGVTQTPKHLITATGQRVTLRCSPRSGDLSVYWYQQSLDQGLQFLIQYYNGEERAKGNILERFSAQQFPDLHSELNLSSLELGDSALYFCASSFRGREGLDEQFFGPGTRLTVL.

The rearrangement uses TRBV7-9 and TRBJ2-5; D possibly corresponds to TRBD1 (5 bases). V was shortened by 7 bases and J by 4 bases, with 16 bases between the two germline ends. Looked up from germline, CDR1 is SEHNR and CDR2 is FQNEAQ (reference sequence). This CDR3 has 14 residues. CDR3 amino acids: CASNVPGLGETQYF. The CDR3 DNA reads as TGTGCCAGCAACGTCCCAGGGCTGGGAGAGACCCAGTACTTC.

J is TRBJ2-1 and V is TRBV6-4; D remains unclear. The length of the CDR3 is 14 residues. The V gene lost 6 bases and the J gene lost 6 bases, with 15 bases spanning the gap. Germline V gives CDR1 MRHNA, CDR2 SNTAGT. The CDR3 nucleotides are TGTGCCAGCAGCGCCACCTCGAGTGTCAATGAGCAGTTCTTC. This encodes CASSATSSVNEQFF.